The source of this T cell receptor (beta chain) is a study of shared clonotypes between healthy human individuals (dated by TCRdb to the early 2020s). For the wider study: Two women and a few men aged 18 to 49 years were included in the cohort. Different laboratories and diverse techniques were used to prepare libraries and sequence TCR repertoires, to increase sequencing depth and limit assay-specific biases. For each donor, CD4 naive and CD4 memory were each run on three plates, CD8 naive on two plates, and CD8 memory on one plate. To estimate repertoire size and how much clonotypes are shared between individuals, the study performed deep sequencing of blood TCR repertoires from 4 to 6 healthy adults. Leukapheresis yielded between about 0.8 and 8.9 billion PBMCs per donor. What the authors observed across the whole study: Based on pairwise subsampling, the degree of clonotype sharing among donors was expected to be affected by sequencing depth. Because the study included only a small number of donors, the genetic and exposure-history diversity represented was limited. Across a handful of donors, approximately 5% of naive CD4, approximately 3.6% of naive CD8, approximately 2.5% of memory CD4, and approximately 0.4% of memory CD8 clonotypes were shared. Compared with non-shared clonotypes, the clonotypes found in all four sorted-subset donors had higher generation probabilities. Sampling was restricted to blood, and TCR repertoires in tissues likely differ from the TCR repertoires found in blood. Naive subsets generally had larger estimated clonotype richness than memory subsets. Incomplete sequencing was indicated by rarefaction of sorted-subset datasets, despite the large sequencing depth.

Using the deep immunoSEQ assay, multiplex PCR amplified TCR CDR3 regions from genomic DNA. Genomic DNA extracted from each cell subset was distributed evenly over all wells of several immunoSEQ 96-well plates, and each plate served as one replicate. For sorted subsets, 200 to 250 ng of genomic DNA, equivalent to 30,000 or so T cell genomes, went into each replicate PCR. Purified libraries were quantified with a Qubit 3.0 fluorometer, sized on a Bioanalyzer 2100, and re-quantified with the KAPA Library Quantification kit. A separate single-read 150-cycle Illumina NextSeq 550 flow cell was used to sequence each immunoSEQ 96-well plate. Under the source paper's analysis protocol: Because only junctional sequences without quality scores were contained in the immunoSEQ output, filtering matching that applied to full-length reads could not be performed. To assign V/J genes and CDR3, sequences were annotated against IMGT germline references using PyIR, a Python wrapper for IgBLAST v1.9. Reads with weak V/J assignments (E-value above 1e-6), missing CDR3, stop codons, out-of-frame junctions, or ambiguous translated residues were removed. A V3J clonotype was defined by an identical inferred V gene, J gene, and CDR3 amino acid sequence. To compute the percentage overlap between repertoires, the number of shared unique clonotypes was divided by the size of the smaller repertoire. Three approaches were used to assess repertoire richness: RTK rarefaction, the Chao1 estimator, and Recon v2.1 estimates of unobserved clonotypes. Generation probabilities were computed with OLGA for all TCRbeta clonotypes obtained by the gDNA method from several donors. TCRdb retrieved this table from immuneACCESS and kept in-frame rearrangements only. Not all clones are present; in checked studies, unresolved V genes account for under half, and no reason is known for the remainder. For V, J and clone size, that table is used; D and trimming come from the DNA. The sample yields around 2,000,000 clones; about 95% were counted once. Around 1.1% of the sample is held by the ten biggest clonotypes.

CD8 naive samples were obtained by positive selection for CCR7 among CD45RO-negative cells, yielding a CD45RA+CCR7+ population from which TemRA cells were excluded. Donors were healthy HIV-negative adults with no recently reported acute infections or vaccinations. Only Caucasian adults living in Nashville, Tennessee, USA were represented among the donors. Blood was collected by leukapheresis, and PBMCs were isolated by Ficoll-Histopaque density gradient centrifugation and then cryopreserved in liquid nitrogen vapor phase. Purity and quantity of every magnetically sorted T cell population were checked by analytical flow cytometry. Each sorted fraction had its genomic DNA isolated and then quantified by UV absorbance on a Nanodrop 2000c. Concerning this clone itself: What this receptor recognizes is not known. Nothing much larger sits one base from this clone, and base qualities are not available.

At the junction V is shortened by 1 base and J by 5 bases, with 9 bases in between. In the germline V gene (reference sequence), CDR1 corresponds to SEHNR and CDR2 to FQNEAQ. From the cysteine up to the phenylalanine, the CDR3 has a length of 14 residues. Left in the record is the CDR3 DNA by itself, 42 bases read in frame from the first base. This sequence uses TRBV7-9 and TRBJ1-5; TRBD1 is a possible D gene, resting on 6 matching bases. The TCR comes from a man between 18 and 29 years old in good health. Sequenced material: naive CD8+ T cells sorted from blood. According to the study, the label for this sample's cell subset or site signals: CD45RA+CCR7+. The CDR3 reads as follows: CASSLEGVDQPQHF. The DNA is as follows: TGTGCCAGCAGCTTAGAGGGGGTTGATCAGCCCCAGCATTTT.